These 20 T cell receptor beta chains were all obtained from the same sample, sequenced in a study of CD8 T cells in ankylosing spondylitis. General study results and limits: About 8 highly homologous variants made up a TCR beta motif, and this motif appeared characteristic of ankylosing spondylitis blood.

No antigen has been assigned to these receptors. TCRdb processed the 5' RACE reads anew with MiXCR; each CDR3 protein has one entry. The sample includes about 840,000 distinct CDR3 sequences, approximately 12% seen only once; the top ten take approximately 0.51%. Sequencing was performed on blood, either unsorted or a sorted T cell fraction (not recorded which). The receptor source for this set is a male donor with ankylosing spondylitis.

V and J are TRBV6-1 and TRBJ2-7, with TRBD1 as a possible D gene (5 bases). The CDR3 spans 14 residues. The germline gives CDR1 MNHNS, CDR2 SASEGT. V lost 7 bases and J lost 2, with 15 bases in between. CDR3: CASTSRAFTYEQYF. The CDR3 DNA reads TGTGCCAGCACCAGCAGGGCCTTTACCTACGAGCAGTACTTC.

The CDR3 spells CASSFPGENYGYTF. The CDR3 nucleotides are TGCGCCAGCAGCTTCCCCGGGGAAAACTATGGCTACACCTTC. The chain links TRBV5-1 to TRBJ1-2; D gene unclear. V shed 2 bases and J shed 2 bases, with 10 bases lying between them. This CDR3 is built from 14 residues. The germline V gene encodes CDR1 SGHRS and CDR2 YFSETQ.

In DNA, the CDR3 is TGCGCCAGCAGCCCGGGGACAGGGATTTATGGCTACACCTTC. Amino acids: CASSPGTGIYGYTF. This rearrangement joins TRBV5-1 to TRBJ1-2; 9 nucleotides agree with TRBD1. Germline V gene data show CDR1 as SGHRS and CDR2 as YFSETQ. The trim removed 4 bases at V and 5 bases at J, leaving 6 bases unmatched. The length of the CDR3 is 14 residues. Using reference TRBV5-1 and TRBJ1-2 for the parts outside the CDR3, the full variable domain is KAGVTQTPRYLIKTRGQQVTLSCSPISGHRSVSWYQQTPGQGLQFLFEYFSETQRNKGNFPGRFSGRQFSNSRSEMNVSTLELGDSALYLCASSPGTGIYGYTFGSGTRLTVV.

The V call is TRBV5-5, the J call TRBJ2-2; D ambiguous. The CDR3 totals 15 residues. V was shortened by 3 bases and J by 9 bases, with 18 bases between the two germline ends. Germline CDR1 SGHKS, CDR2 YYEKEE (reference sequence). In DNA form, the CDR3 reads TGTGCCAGCAGCTCCCTTATGACGGTGGGCAGGGAGCTGTTTTTT. It specifies CASSSLMTVGRELFF. Variable domain in full (rest from reference TRBV5-5 and TRBJ2-2): DAGVTQSPTHLIKTRGQQVTLRCSPISGHKSVSWYQQVLGQGPQFIFQYYEKEERGRGNFPDRFSARQFPNYSSELNVNALLLGDSALYLCASSSLMTVGRELFFGEGSRLTVL.

This clonotype was seen at least ten times. The chain employs TRBV4-2 and TRBJ2-5; D unresolved. The germline V gene encodes CDR1 LGHNA and CDR2 YNFKEQ. This CDR3 has 14 residues. V was shortened by 0 bases and J by 4 bases, with 9 bases between the two germline ends. CDR3 protein: CASSQDSRRETQYF. CDR3 nucleotides: TGTGCCAGCAGCCAAGATTCCAGGAGAGAGACCCAGTACTTC.

This clonotype turned up a few times. The chain joins TRBV20-1 to TRBJ2-3; TRBD2 is a possible D gene (5 bases). Germline lookup yields CDR1 DFQATT and CDR2 SNEGSKA (reference sequence). Trimming removed 4 bases at V and 3 bases at J, with 11 bases between. This CDR3 spans 13 amino acids. CDR3 amino acids: CSAITGITDTQYF. In DNA form, the CDR3 reads TGCAGTGCTATAACGGGGATAACAGATACGCAGTATTTT.

This clonotype was seen repeatedly, ten times or more. The V and J genes are TRBV20-1 and TRBJ1-4; TRBD1 aligns across 9 bases. V shed 0 bases, J shed 6 bases, and the junction held 2 bases outside the gene matches. Germline-derived CDR1 and CDR2 are DFQATT and SNEGSKA (reference sequence). This CDR3 comprises 14 residues. CDR3 DNA sequence: TGCAGTGCTAGAGATCACAGGGGGCATGAAAAACTGTTTTTT. Translating gives CSARDHRGHEKLFF.

The rearrangement links TRBV9 to TRBJ2-5, with unresolved D. V was trimmed by 3 bases and J by 2 bases, leaving 11 bases between them. Germline V gene lookup returns CDR1 SGDLS and CDR2 YYNGEE. This CDR3 contains 14 residues. Here the CDR3 reads CASSAGTAQETQYF. In DNA form, the CDR3 reads TGTGCCAGCAGCGCCGGAACAGCTCAAGAGACCCAGTACTTC.

The chain uses TRBV5-6 and TRBJ2-7; D remains ambiguous. There are 13 residues in the CDR3. Germline assignment: CDR1 SGHDT and CDR2 YYEEEE. V was clipped by 0 bases and J by 5 bases, with 9 bases between them. The chain's CDR3 is CASSLVSRDEQYF. Here the CDR3 DNA reads TGTGCCAGCAGCTTGGTAAGCCGGGACGAGCAGTACTTC.

The chain couples TRBV20-1 to TRBJ2-1; possibly TRBD1 or TRBD2 for D (5 bases each). CDR1 and CDR2 from the germline V gene are DFQATT and SNEGSKA (reference sequence). The CDR3 is 16 amino acids. The V gene lost 0 bases and the J gene lost 2 bases, with 14 bases spanning the gap. This CDR3 is CSARDRRDLTYNEQFF. CDR3 sequence (DNA): TGCAGTGCTAGAGATCGTAGGGACCTAACCTACAATGAGCAGTTCTTC.

This clonotype showed up many times. CDR3 region: CASSYFTDTQYF. The CDR3 nucleotides read TGTGCCAGCAGCTATTTCACAGATACGCAGTATTTT. The chain is built from TRBV7-2 and TRBJ2-3, with no clear D. Trimming removed 4 bases at V and 2 bases at J, with 4 bases between. CDR1 is SGHTA and CDR2 is FQGNSA in the germline V gene. The CDR3 totals 12 residues.

This clonotype was counted between two and nine times. This chain joins TRBV9 and TRBJ2-1; D not resolved. CDR1 is SGDLS, CDR2 YYNGEE, per germline. The CDR3 consists of 15 residues. Deletions cut 0 bases from V and 0 bases from J, with 7 bases between. The CDR3 nucleotides read TGTGCCAGCAGCGTAGCGGCTAGCTCCTACAATGAGCAGTTCTTC. Amino acid sequence: CASSVAASSYNEQFF.

The rearrangement links TRBV20-1 to TRBJ2-5, with D perhaps matching TRBD2 (5 bases). V was pared by 6 bases and J by 5 bases, with 16 bases between. The germline CDR1 and CDR2 sequences are DFQATT and SNEGSKA (reference sequence). The CDR3 totals 13 residues. This CDR3 is CSAPSRPGETQYF. In DNA form, the CDR3 reads TGCAGTGCCCCTTCCCGGCCGGGGGAGACCCAGTACTTC.

This clonotype has a count of ten or more. J is TRBJ2-3 and V is TRBV5-1; 9 bases align to TRBD1. Trimming took 4 bases from V and 3 from J; bases not matched to a gene: 6. There are 15 residues in the CDR3. Germline V lookup: CDR1 SGHRS, CDR2 YFSETQ. In DNA form, the CDR3 reads TGCGCCAGCAGCCGTACAGGGGGCGCGACAGATACGCAGTATTTT. Protein product: CASSRTGGATDTQYF.

The CDR3 here is CASSPRAGGPVDTQYF. The CDR3 DNA reads TGTGCCAGCAGCCCAAGGGCGGGAGGGCCCGTAGATACGCAGTATTTT. The V and J genes are TRBV5-4 and TRBJ2-3, with 9 bases aligning to TRBD2. The junction had 11 bases not matched to a gene; V was cut back by 4 bases and J by 5 bases. This CDR3 contains 16 residues. Germline CDR1 is SGHNT and CDR2 is YYREEE (reference sequence).

The sample holds a few counts of this clonotype. This may arise from a read error, as a much more abundant clone is one base away. The chain links TRBV9 to TRBJ1-2; D ambiguous. CDR3 size: 13 residues. Between the trimmed V and J ends, which lost 0 bases and 2 bases, there was a span of 5 bases. The germline V gene has CDR1 SGDLS and CDR2 YYNGEE. The CDR3 region is CASSVDGNYGYTF. CDR3 nucleotide sequence: TGTGCCAGCAGCGTAGACGGAAACTATGGCTACACCTTC. Together with reference TRBV9 and TRBJ1-2, the CDR3 gives the full variable domain: DSGVTQTPKHLITATGQRVTLRCSPRSGDLSVYWYQQSLDQGLQFLIQYYNGEERAKGNILERFSAQQFPDLHSELNLSSLELGDSALYFCASSVDGNYGYTFGSGTRLTVV.

This clonotype was seen a few times. The rearrangement uses TRBV6-1 and TRBJ1-2, with D tentatively TRBD1 (5 bases). The CDR3 runs to 13 residues. Germline V gene sequence: CDR1 MNHNS, CDR2 SASEGT. The V gene lost 0 bases and the J gene lost 8 bases, with 10 bases spanning the gap. The chain's CDR3 is CASSEAFTGGYTF. CDR3 nucleotides: TGTGCCAGCAGTGAAGCCTTCACAGGCGGCTACACCTTC.

In this sample, this clonotype turned up a few times. This chain joins TRBV4-1 and TRBJ2-5; perhaps TRBD2 as D (5 bases). Germline CDR1 reads MGHRA; CDR2 reads YSYEKL. The CDR3 totals 14 residues. Trimming took 1 base from V and 5 from J, leaving 11 bases between them. CDR3 loop: CASSQAPGVETQYF. The CDR3 DNA is TGCGCCAGCAGCCAAGCCCCCGGGGTCGAGACCCAGTACTTC.

This clonotype was recorded at least ten times. The chain combines TRBV20-1 with TRBJ2-3; D ambiguous. Trimming took 7 bases from V and 2 from J, leaving 7 bases between them. This CDR3 spans 11 amino acids. The germline gives CDR1 DFQATT, CDR2 SNEGSKA (reference sequence). As DNA, the CDR3 is TGCAGTGGGGGTCCCACAGATACGCAGTATTTT. It encodes CSGGPTDTQYF.

This clonotype has a handful of counts. This rearrangement joins TRBV4-1 to TRBJ2-5; 9 bases are shared with TRBD2. This CDR3 is built from 16 residues. The V gene end was trimmed by 4 bases and the J gene end by 5 bases; junction bases not matched to a gene: 11. Germline CDR1 is MGHRA and CDR2 is YSYEKL. The CDR3 DNA is TGCGCCAGCAGCCGTCGACTAGCGGTCCCAGGCGAGACCCAGTACTTC. Protein sequence: CASSRRLAVPGETQYF.